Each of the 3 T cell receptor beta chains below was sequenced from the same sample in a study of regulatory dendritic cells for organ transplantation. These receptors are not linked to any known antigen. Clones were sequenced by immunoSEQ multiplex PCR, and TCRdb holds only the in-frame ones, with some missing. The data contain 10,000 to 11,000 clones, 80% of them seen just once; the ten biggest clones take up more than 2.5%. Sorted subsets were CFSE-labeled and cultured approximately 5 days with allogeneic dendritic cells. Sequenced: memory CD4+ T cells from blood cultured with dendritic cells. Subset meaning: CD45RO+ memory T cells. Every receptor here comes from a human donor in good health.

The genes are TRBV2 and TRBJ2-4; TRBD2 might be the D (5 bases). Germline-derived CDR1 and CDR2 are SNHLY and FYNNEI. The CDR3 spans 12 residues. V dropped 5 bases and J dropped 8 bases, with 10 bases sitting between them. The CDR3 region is CASSPQRDIQYF. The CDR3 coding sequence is TGTGCCAGCAGTCCCCAGAGGGACATTCAGTACTTC.

The CDR3 nucleotides are TGTGCCAGCAGTTTTTATTCTCTGCGGCAGAACACTGAAGCTTTCTTT. Translated: CASSFYSLRQNTEAFF. The chain employs TRBV27 and TRBJ1-1; D is unclear. The V gene lost 3 bases and the J gene lost 1 base, with 15 bases spanning the gap. This CDR3 spans 16 amino acids. Germline V CDR1 and CDR2: MNHEY, SMNVEV (reference sequence).

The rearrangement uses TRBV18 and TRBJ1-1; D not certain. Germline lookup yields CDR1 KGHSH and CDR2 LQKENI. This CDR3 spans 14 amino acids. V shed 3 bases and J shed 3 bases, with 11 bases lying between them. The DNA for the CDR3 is TGTGCCAGCTCACCTCTGCCTGGGGACACTGAAGCTTTCTTT. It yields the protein CASSPLPGDTEAFF. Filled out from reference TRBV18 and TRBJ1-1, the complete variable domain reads NAGVMQNPRHLVRRRGQEARLRCSPMKGHSHVYWYRQLPEEGLKFMVYLQKENIIDESGMPKERFSAEFPKEGPSILRIQQVVRGDSAAYFCASSPLPGDTEAFFGQGTRLTVV.